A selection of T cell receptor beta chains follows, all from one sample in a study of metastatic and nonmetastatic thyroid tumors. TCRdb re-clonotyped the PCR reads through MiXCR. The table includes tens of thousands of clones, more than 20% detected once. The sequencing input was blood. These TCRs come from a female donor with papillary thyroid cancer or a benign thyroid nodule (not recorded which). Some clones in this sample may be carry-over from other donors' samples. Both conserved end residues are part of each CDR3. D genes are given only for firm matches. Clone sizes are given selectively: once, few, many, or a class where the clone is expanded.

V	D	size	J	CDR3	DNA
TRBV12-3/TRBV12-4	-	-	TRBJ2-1	CAISLETIGYNEQFF	TGTGCCATCAGTTTAGAGACTATCGGCTACAATGAGCAGTTCTTC
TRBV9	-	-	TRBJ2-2	CASSVVCTGELFF	TGTGCCAGCAGTGTAGTGTGCACCGGGGAGCTGTTTTTT
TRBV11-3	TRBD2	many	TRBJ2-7	CASSSWTSGSYEQYF	TGTGCCAGCAGCTCCTGGACTAGCGGCTCCTACGAGCAGTACTTC
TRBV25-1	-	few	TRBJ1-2	CASSGSQKYGYTF	TGTGCCAGCAGTGGATCACAGAAATATGGCTACACCTTC
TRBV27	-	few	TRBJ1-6	CASSPLPPGQWNSPLHF	TGTGCCAGCAGCCCCCTCCCCCCCGGACAGTGGAATTCACCCCTCCACTTT
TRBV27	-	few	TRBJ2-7	CASSLTTNSYEQYF	TGTGCCAGCAGCTTAACGACTAACTCCTACGAGCAGTACTTC
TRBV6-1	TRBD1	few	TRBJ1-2	CASGDSPGYTF	TGTGCCAGCGGGGACAGTCCGGGCTACACCTTC
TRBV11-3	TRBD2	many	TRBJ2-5	CASSPGGSGVQTQYF	TGTGCCAGCAGCCCGGGGGGTAGCGGGGTACAGACCCAGTACTTC
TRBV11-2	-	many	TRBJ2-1	CASSLGQNNEQFF	TGTGCCAGCAGCTTAGGACAGAACAATGAGCAGTTCTTC
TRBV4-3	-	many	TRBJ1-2	CASSQGVRKGLNYGYTF	TGCGCCAGCAGCCAAGGGGTACGGAAGGGACTCAACTATGGCTACACCTTC
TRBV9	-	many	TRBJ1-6	CASSVEAQLNSPLHF	TGTGCCAGCAGCGTAGAGGCCCAGTTAAATTCACCCCTCCACTTT
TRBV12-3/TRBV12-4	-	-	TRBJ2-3	CASSEGAADTQYF	TGTGCCAGCAGTGAAGGGGCGGCAGATACGCAGTATTTT
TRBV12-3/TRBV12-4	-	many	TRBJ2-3	CASSLAPRVGDTQYF	TGTGCCAGCAGTTTAGCCCCCCGGGTAGGAGATACGCAGTATTTT
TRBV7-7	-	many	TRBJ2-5	CASSLNGAVQETQYF	TGTGCTAGCAGCTTAAACGGGGCCGTCCAAGAGACCCAGTACTTC
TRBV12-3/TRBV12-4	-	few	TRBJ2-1	CASTIRNEQFF	TGTGCCAGCACTATACGCAATGAGCAGTTCTTC
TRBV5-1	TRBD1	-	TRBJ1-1	CASSFLLGQGGTEAFF	TGCGCCAGCAGCTTCTTGTTAGGACAGGGAGGGACTGAAGCTTTCTTT
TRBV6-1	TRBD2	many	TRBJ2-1	CASTEAGGVSNEQFF	TGTGCCAGCACCGAGGCGGGGGGTGTTAGCAATGAGCAGTTCTTC
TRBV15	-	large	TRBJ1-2	CATSHEGGRGYGYTF	TGTGCCACCAGCCACGAGGGGGGGCGCGGGTATGGCTACACCTTC
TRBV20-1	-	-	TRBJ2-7	CSARVGGSGEQYF	TGCAGTGCTAGAGTCGGAGGGAGCGGCGAGCAGTACTTC
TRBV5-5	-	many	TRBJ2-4	CASMDPGLAKNIQYF	TGTGCCAGCATGGATCCCGGGCTAGCCAAAAACATTCAGTACTTC
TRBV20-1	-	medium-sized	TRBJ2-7	CSARALTPDRNSYEQYF	TGCAGTGCTAGAGCTCTTACTCCGGACAGAAACTCCTACGAGCAGTACTTC
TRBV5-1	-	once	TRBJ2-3	CASSLEGLVGINTQYF	TGCGCCAGCAGCTTGGAGGGGCTGGTGGGCATAAATACGCAGTATTTT
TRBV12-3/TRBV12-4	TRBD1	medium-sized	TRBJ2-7	CASSPTGDGFEQYF	TGTGCCAGCAGTCCGACAGGGGATGGTTTCGAGCAGTACTTC
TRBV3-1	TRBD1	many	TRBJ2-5	CASSPAAGGETQYF	TGTGCCAGCAGCCCAGCGGCAGGGGGCGAGACCCAGTACTTC
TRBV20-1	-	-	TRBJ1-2	CSASLENLYGYTF	TGCAGTGCTAGTCTGGAAAATCTCTATGGCTACACCTTC
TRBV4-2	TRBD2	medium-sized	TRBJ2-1	CASSLTSGGAAEQFF	TGTGCCAGCAGCCTTACTAGCGGGGGGGCGGCTGAGCAGTTCTTC
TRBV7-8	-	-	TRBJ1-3	CASSLDSSGNTIYF	TGTGCCAGCAGCTTAGACAGCTCTGGAAACACCATATATTTT
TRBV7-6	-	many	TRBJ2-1	CASSPPRDNEQFF	TGTGCCAGCAGCCCGCCTAGGGACAATGAGCAGTTCTTC
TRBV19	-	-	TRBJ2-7	CVSSLQWGVQYEQYF	TGTGTCAGTAGCCTACAGTGGGGGGTCCAGTACGAGCAGTACTTC
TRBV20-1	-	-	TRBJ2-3	CSARDPGHGTQYF	TGCAGTGCTAGAGATCCGGGACATGGGACCCAGTATTTT
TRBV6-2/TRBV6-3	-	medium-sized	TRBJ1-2	CASSHPGSLGNGYTF	TGTGCCAGCAGTCACCCGGGCAGTCTAGGAAATGGCTACACCTTC
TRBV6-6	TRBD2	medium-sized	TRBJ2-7	CASSYSAGGSTYEQYF	TGTGCCAGCAGTTACTCCGCCGGGGGGTCCACCTACGAGCAGTACTTC
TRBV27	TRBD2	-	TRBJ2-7	CASSLSGGSTAEQYF	TGTGCCAGCAGTTTATCAGGCGGGAGTACTGCCGAGCAGTACTTC
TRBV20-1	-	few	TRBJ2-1	CSATSGGSEQFF	TGCAGTGCTACATCCGGAGGCAGTGAGCAGTTCTTC
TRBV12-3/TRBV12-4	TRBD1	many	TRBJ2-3	CASSETGGNTQYF	TGTGCCAGCAGTGAGACAGGGGGAAATACGCAGTATTTT
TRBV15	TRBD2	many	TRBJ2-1	CATSRDRGREGHNEQFF	TGTGCCACCAGCAGAGATAGGGGCCGGGAGGGACACAATGAGCAGTTCTTC
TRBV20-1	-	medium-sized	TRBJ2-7	CSARGQTYEQYF	TGCAGTGCTAGAGGACAAACCTACGAGCAGTACTTC
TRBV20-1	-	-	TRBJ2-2	CSARGDSGELFF	TGCAGTGCCCGCGGGGATTCCGGGGAGCTGTTTTTT
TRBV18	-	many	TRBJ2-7	CASSLGRSGPGASYEQYF	TGTGCCAGCTCACTGGGCCGTAGCGGGCCAGGGGCCTCCTACGAGCAGTACTTC
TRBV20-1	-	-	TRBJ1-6	CSAEGPGSSYNSPLHF	TGCAGTGCTGAGGGGCCTGGGAGCTCCTATAATTCACCCCTCCACTTT
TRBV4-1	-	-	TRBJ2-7	CASSQVSRRDNCEQYF	TGCGCGAGCAGCCAAGTAAGCAGGCGGGATAACTGCGAGCAGTACTTC
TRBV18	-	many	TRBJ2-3	CASSPLQGSPDTQYF	TGTGCCAGCTCACCCCTACAGGGATCGCCAGATACGCAGTATTTT
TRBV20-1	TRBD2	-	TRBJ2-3	CSALSGSGTDTQYF	TGCAGTGCCCTTAGCGGGAGCGGGACAGATACGCAGTATTTT
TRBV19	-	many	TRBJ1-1	CASTLLREGTEAFF	TGTGCCAGCACGTTACTCCGGGAGGGGACTGAAGCTTTCTTT
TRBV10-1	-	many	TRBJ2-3	CASSDRLSQSDTQYF	TGCGCCAGCAGTGACCGGTTGTCCCAGTCGGATACGCAGTATTTT
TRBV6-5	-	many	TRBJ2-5	CASSYSGGKQETQYF	TGTGCCAGCAGTTACTCGGGGGGAAAGCAAGAGACCCAGTACTTC
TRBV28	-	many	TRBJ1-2	CASSSTAGIGGYTF	TGTGCCAGCAGTTCGACGGCAGGCATCGGCGGCTACACCTTC
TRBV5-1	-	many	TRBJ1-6	CASSLSGTGLDSPLHF	TGCGCCAGCAGCTTGTCCGGGACGGGCCTAGATTCACCCCTCCACTTT
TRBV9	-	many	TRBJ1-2	CASSAGERVGGYTF	TGTGCCAGCAGCGCCGGGGAGAGGGTGGGAGGCTACACCTTC